This TCR beta chain emerged from a study of vaccination effects on CD4 cells after COVID-19. Study summary: Samples gathered post-vaccine arrived a median of 72 days past the second dose. Study conclusions and caveats: Infection-derived and vaccine-derived clones contracted markedly late after vaccination. Of the vaccine-induced clones from healthy vaccinees, merely 1 of 255 recognized common cold coronaviruses as well.

Expansion of antigen-specific CD4+ T cells with viral peptide pools was carried out by the ViraFEST assay before sequencing. Subsequent to a culture period of under twelve days, CD4+ T cells were isolated. Participants each got two BNT162b2 or mRNA-1273 vaccine doses. Days 3 and 7 saw half the medium replaced with IL-2 medium. The V and J ends lost 2 bases and 7 bases, in that order; junction bases with no gene match: 10. CDR3 length equals 18 residues. The germline CDR1 and CDR2 sequences are SEHNR and FQNEAQ (reference sequence). Worth noting for this clone: As yet, its antigen is unknown.

Sequencing used immunoSEQ multiplex PCR; TCRdb keeps in-frame clones, though not all of them. The profile shows around 22,000 clones, roughly 72% of them singletons. The rearrangement links TRBV7-9 to TRBJ2-1, with 14 positions matching TRBD2. The TCR originated in a human donor who received a COVID-19 vaccine. This material consisted of CD4+ T cells from PBMCs cultured with HCoV-NL63 spike peptides, taken after COVID-19 vaccination. The CDR3 DNA reads as TGTGCCAGCAGCTTACACAAGACTAGCGGGAGGGTTTGGAATGAGCAGTTCTTC. Protein sequence: CASSLHKTSGRVWNEQFF.